The clone carrying this T cell receptor beta chain was counted a few times. The entry originates in a study of response to subunit inactivated influenza vaccine. This CDR3 has 12 amino acids. CDR1 and CDR2 (germline): MNHNY, SVGAGI (reference sequence). V lost 5 bases to trimming and J lost 5 bases, with 8 bases between them. One entry per CDR3 protein, called by TCRdb with MiXCR from the RT-PCR reads. This sample yields 150,000 to 200,000 distinct CDR3 sequences, of which about 11% are seen a single time; 9.5% to 15% belongs to the top ten. This sequence joins TRBV6-6 and TRBJ2-3; D uncertain. The sequence was obtained from a middle-aged man who received an inactivated influenza vaccine. The specimen comprised non-naive T cells sorted from PBMCs, sampled about 6 weeks after vaccination. This CDR3 reads CASSPQLDTQYF. The CDR3 nucleotides are TGTGCCAGCAGTCCTCAACTAGATACGCAGTATTTT.